This T cell receptor beta chain was captured by sequencing in a study of early T cells in non-severe SARS-CoV-2 infection. Study overall: Unsorted whole-blood RNA was sequenced in bulk, leaving chains unpaired.

There are a few counts of this clonotype. Its target is unknown. Attachment of unique molecular identifiers to individual cDNA molecules was performed. TCRdb redid the calling of the 5' RACE reads with MiXCR, one entry per CDR3 protein. The sample yields around 37,000 distinct CDR3 sequences, approximately 9.1% seen once. General study findings and limits: Matching results from VDJdb favored anti-spike CD8 responses, leaving private and CD4 specificities undetected.

Specimen: whole blood. This receptor was identified in an adult who was a healthcare worker with PCR-confirmed SARS-CoV-2 infection or an uninfected control (not recorded which).

This chain's CDR3 is CASSQDDFETVNTEAFF. The CDR3 DNA reads as TGTGCCAGCAGCCAAGACGACTTTGAGACAGTGAACACTGAAGCTTTCTTT. This sequence joins TRBV4-2 and TRBJ1-1; possible D gene TRBD1, 5 bases. Germline-derived CDR1 and CDR2 are LGHNA and YNFKEQ. This CDR3 comprises 17 residues. Trimming cost V 0 bases and J 0 bases, with 14 bases left between them.